This T cell receptor (beta chain) was observed in a study of cytomegalovirus exposure and HLA in healthy donors. 60 Vbeta and 13 Jbeta primers were used in PCR. Method: immunoSEQ multiplex PCR; TCRdb's copy keeps in-frame clones and lacks some. Of 300,000 or so clones listed, about 83% were seen once; the top ten hold 1.5% to 2.5%. The receptor comes from a woman aged 40 to 55 in good health and CMV-seropositive. Sequenced sample: PBMCs.

This CDR3 is CASTLGGEVTEAFF. The CDR3 DNA sequence: TGCGCCAGCACCCTGGGGGGTGAGGTCACTGAAGCTTTCTTT. This chain joins TRBV5-1 and TRBJ1-1; D may be TRBD1 (5 bases). Trimming removed 6 bases at V and 4 bases at J, with 16 bases between. CDR3 length: 14 residues. Germline CDR1 reads SGHRS; CDR2 reads YFSETQ.